A selection of T cell receptor beta chains follows, all from one sample in a study of shared clonotypes between healthy human individuals. The assay was immunoSEQ multiplex PCR, and TCRdb's table has in-frame clones only and misses some. The sample has around 2.1 million clones; roughly 95% are singletons. The material sequenced was naive CD4+ T cells sorted from blood. The receptor set was obtained from a man aged 18 to 29 in good health. Each CDR3 is given with its conserved first and last residue. D genes are given only for firm matches. A row's size may be missing; if present it is once, few, many or a size class.

TRBJ1-4 | TRBV4-1 | NA | NA | CASSLGWDPANEKLFF | TGCGCCAGCAGCCTGGGGTGGGACCCGGCTAATGAAAAACTGTTTTTT
TRBJ1-5 | TRBV5-1 | NA | NA | CASSLGGVNQPQHF | TGCGCCAGCAGCTTAGGGGGGGTCAATCAGCCCCAGCATTTT
TRBJ2-3 | TRBV2 | NA | TRBD2 | CASSDPSGGRLDTQYF | TGTGCCAGCAGTGACCCTAGCGGGGGTCGTTTAGATACGCAGTATTTT
TRBJ2-7 | TRBV6-5 | NA | NA | CASSYGGKNYEQYF | TGTGCCAGCAGTTACGGGGGCAAAAACTACGAGCAGTACTTC
TRBJ1-4 | TRBV9 | NA | TRBD1 | CASSSRQGGGKLFF | TGTGCCAGCAGCTCCCGACAGGGAGGGGGAAAACTGTTTTTT
TRBJ1-5 | TRBV6-1 | NA | TRBD1 | CASRAGTGHQPQHF | TGTGCCAGCAGAGCGGGGACAGGGCATCAGCCCCAGCATTTT
TRBJ2-5 | TRBV9 | NA | NA | CASSASQGETQYF | TGTGCCAGCAGCGCATCACAGGGAGAGACCCAGTACTTC
TRBJ2-3 | TRBV28 | NA | NA | CASSGVNTQYF | TGTGCCAGCTCAGGGGTAAATACGCAGTATTTT
TRBJ1-1 | TRBV7-6 | NA | TRBD1 | CASSQIWDRGNTEAFF | TGTGCCAGCAGCCAAATCTGGGACAGGGGTAACACTGAAGCTTTCTTT
TRBJ1-6 | TRBV5-1 | once | NA | CASSPGDSNSPLHF | TGCGCCAGCAGCCCGGGAGATTCAAATTCACCCCTCCACTTT
TRBJ1-2 | TRBV28 | NA | NA | CASSPGGVGYGYTF | TGTGCCAGCAGCCCCGGAGGGGTCGGCTATGGCTACACCTTC
TRBJ2-4 | TRBV5-1 | NA | NA | CASSLEITGAKNIQYF | TGCGCCAGCAGCTTGGAGATAACGGGGGCCAAAAACATTCAGTACTTC
TRBJ2-2 | TRBV10-1 | NA | TRBD1 | CASSDKTGTGGSYTGELFF | TGCGCCAGCAGTGATAAGACCGGGACAGGGGGTTCTTACACCGGGGAGCTGTTTTTT
TRBJ1-3 | TRBV7-9 | NA | TRBD1 | CASSSDRAGNTIYF | TGTGCCAGCAGCTCGGACAGGGCCGGAAACACCATATATTTT
TRBJ2-3 | TRBV19 | NA | TRBD1 | CASSRQGYTDTQYF | TGTGCCAGTAGTAGACAGGGTTACACAGATACGCAGTATTTT
TRBJ2-1 | TRBV5-1 | NA | NA | CASSLAAPTNEQFF | TGCGCCAGCAGCTTGGCCGCTCCAACCAATGAGCAGTTCTTC
TRBJ1-2 | TRBV4-2 | NA | NA | CASSQGDTPILANYGYTF | TGTGCCAGCAGCCAAGGTGACACACCCATTTTAGCTAACTATGGCTACACCTTC
TRBJ1-6 | TRBV25-1 | NA | NA | CASSEAVPGSRNSPLHF | TGTGCCAGCAGTGAAGCGGTGCCAGGTTCCCGCAATTCACCCCTCCACTTT
TRBJ1-1 | TRBV29-1 | NA | NA | CSVLPRLSPTEAFF | TGCAGCGTGTTGCCTCGACTCTCCCCCACTGAAGCTTTCTTT
TRBJ1-2 | TRBV25-1 | NA | NA | CASRGGQPYGYTF | TGTGCCAGCAGGGGAGGACAGCCCTATGGCTACACCTTC
TRBJ1-1 | TRBV10-3 | NA | TRBD1 | CATSGQGISNTEAFF | TGTGCCACCTCGGGACAGGGGATTTCGAACACTGAAGCTTTCTTT
TRBJ2-3 | TRBV30 | NA | TRBD1 | CAWSVAGGAADTQYF | TGTGCCTGGAGTGTTGCAGGGGGCGCCGCAGATACGCAGTATTTT
TRBJ1-5 | TRBV7-4 | NA | NA | CASVRSPYSNQPQHF | TGTGCCAGCGTTCGCAGTCCCTATAGCAATCAGCCCCAGCATTTT
TRBJ2-5 | TRBV5-6 | NA | NA | CASSLEGVLPETQYF | TGTGCCAGCAGCCTCGAGGGAGTCCTCCCAGAGACCCAGTACTTC
TRBJ2-7 | TRBV5-8 | NA | TRBD2 | CASSYGREYEQYF | TGTGCCAGCAGCTATGGGAGGGAATACGAGCAGTACTTC
TRBJ2-7 | TRBV6-6 | once | TRBD2 | CASSDVGLVDEQYF | TGTGCCAGCAGTGACGTGGGACTAGTAGACGAGCAGTACTTC
TRBJ2-7 | TRBV5-1 | NA | TRBD1 | CASSLLWTGTYEQYF | TGCGCCAGCAGCTTGTTGTGGACAGGGACCTACGAGCAGTACTTC
TRBJ2-7 | TRBV19 | NA | TRBD1 | CATRGQFYEQYF | TGTGCCACCCGGGGACAGTTCTACGAGCAGTACTTC
TRBJ2-7 | TRBV2 | NA | NA | CASRRGLPYEQYF | TGTGCCAGCAGGAGGGGCCTTCCCTACGAGCAGTACTTC
TRBJ2-1 | TRBV30 | NA | TRBD2 | CAWSVPSGAYNEQFF | TGTGCCTGGAGTGTACCCAGCGGGGCCTACAATGAGCAGTTCTTC
TRBJ2-1 | TRBV7-9 | NA | TRBD2 | CASSPLAGVNEQFF | TGTGCCAGCAGCCCACTAGCGGGGGTGAATGAGCAGTTCTTC
TRBJ2-4 | TRBV4-3 | NA | NA | CASSQFSRQGNIQYF | TGCGCCAGCAGCCAATTTTCTCGGCAGGGAAACATTCAGTACTTC
TRBJ2-5 | TRBV7-3 | NA | NA | CASSLGAIETQYF | TGTGCCAGCAGCTTAGGAGCCATAGAGACCCAGTACTTC
TRBJ1-1 | TRBV5-1 | NA | NA | CASSLAGGFPNTEAFF | TGCGCCAGCAGCTTGGCTGGTGGGTTCCCGAACACTGAAGCTTTCTTT
TRBJ2-2 | TRBV6-5 | NA | NA | CASRSIATGELFF | TGTGCCAGCAGAAGCATAGCGACCGGGGAGCTGTTTTTT
TRBJ2-3 | TRBV11-2 | NA | NA | CASSLRGADTQYF | TGTGCCAGCAGCTTACGGGGCGCGGATACGCAGTATTTT
TRBJ2-1 | TRBV11-2 | NA | TRBD2 | CASSLGLREVSYNEQFF | TGTGCCAGCAGCTTAGGTCTGCGGGAGGTCTCCTACAATGAGCAGTTCTTC
TRBJ2-3 | TRBV7-6 | NA | NA | CASSLDPHTQYF | TGTGCCAGCAGCTTAGATCCTCATACGCAGTATTTT
TRBJ2-7 | TRBV2 | NA | TRBD2 | CASSEDGRAYEQYF | TGTGCCAGCAGTGAGGACGGGAGGGCCTACGAGCAGTACTTC
TRBJ2-3 | TRBV9 | NA | NA | CASSVGAGMVDTQYF | TGTGCCAGCAGCGTAGGGGCAGGGATGGTGGATACGCAGTATTTT
TRBJ2-3 | TRBV11-2 | NA | NA | CASSLGRADTQYF | TGTGCCAGCAGCTTAGGACGCGCAGATACGCAGTATTTT
TRBJ2-1 | TRBV2 | NA | NA | CASGGLRSYNEQFF | TGTGCCAGCGGGGGACTGCGCTCCTACAATGAGCAGTTCTTC
TRBJ1-3 | TRBV5-6 | NA | NA | CASSFVGVQGIRTIYF | TGTGCCAGCAGCTTTGTCGGAGTACAGGGAATTCGCACCATATATTTT
TRBJ1-1 | TRBV7-9 | NA | TRBD1 | CASSAGQMNTEAFF | TGTGCCAGCAGCGCGGGACAGATGAACACTGAAGCTTTCTTT
TRBJ1-1 | TRBV6-5 | NA | NA | CASRRTGYTEAFF | TGTGCCAGCAGACGAACAGGATACACTGAAGCTTTCTTT
TRBJ2-2 | TRBV30 | NA | NA | CAWSYQGTGELFF | TGTGCCTGGAGTTACCAGGGGACCGGGGAGCTGTTTTTT
TRBJ1-3 | TRBV30 | few | NA | CAWSDGRGNTIYF | TGTGCCTGGAGTGACGGGAGAGGAAACACCATATATTTT
TRBJ1-4 | TRBV30 | NA | TRBD1 | CAWTGQGNEKLFF | TGTGCCTGGACAGGACAGGGAAATGAAAAACTGTTTTTT
TRBJ2-7 | TRBV5-6 | NA | TRBD1 | CASSLRDRGSADEQYF | TGTGCCAGCAGCCTCCGGGACAGGGGGTCGGCGGACGAGCAGTACTTC
TRBJ1-5 | TRBV6-4 | NA | NA | CASSWDSNQPQHF | TGTGCCAGCAGTTGGGATAGCAATCAGCCCCAGCATTTT
TRBJ2-5 | TRBV1 | NA | NA | CTSSQEKSAQKTQYF | TGCACCAGCAGCCAAGAGAAGTCCGCACAGAAGACCCAGTACTTC
TRBJ2-7 | TRBV6-5 | NA | TRBD2 | CASSGLGPGEQYF | TGTGCCAGCAGCGGACTAGGGCCGGGCGAGCAGTACTTC
TRBJ2-2 | TRBV30 | NA | NA | CAWSGQEHGELFF | TGTGCCTGGAGCGGGCAGGAACACGGGGAGCTGTTTTTT
TRBJ2-7 | TRBV7-9 | NA | TRBD1 | CASQGARADEQYF | TGTGCCAGCCAGGGGGCGAGAGCGGACGAGCAGTACTTC